What follows describes a single TCR beta chain. What it recognizes is unknown. These data belong to a study of cytomegalovirus exposure and HLA in healthy donors. The CDR3 has 14 residues. CDR1 is GTSNPN and CDR2 is SVGIG in the germline V gene (reference sequence). With 5 bases clipped from V and 2 bases from J, the junction kept 4 bases outside the gene matches. Both 60 Vbeta primers and 13 Jbeta primers went into the PCR. Per the original methods: A later analysis counted 70 million to 85 million unique TCR beta chains, 9.5 million to 12 million shared. The repertoire was sequenced with immunoSEQ multiplex PCR; TCRdb's copy has only in-frame clones and lacks some. The D gene and trimming were derived from the DNA, and the V and J assignments and clone size from that table. Among about 200,000 clones, around four fifths were seen once, and the ten largest hold 2.7%. Study conclusions and caveats: Apparent HLA restriction characterized most CMV-associated TCR beta chains in a later analysis. The study reported that TCR beta sequences accurately predicted HLA-A and HLA-B alleles in most subjects. As immune exposure information, only CMV serostatus was available.

The receptor was derived from a woman between 40 and 50 years old in good health and CMV-seronegative. The sample consisted of PBMCs. The chain links TRBV30 to TRBJ1-3, with 9 bases that match TRBD1. The CDR3 region has the DNA TGTGCCTGGGGACAGGGGTACCCTGGAAACACCATATATTTT. Amino acids: CAWGQGYPGNTIYF.